The 15 T cell receptor beta chains in this list originate from one sample, sequenced in a study of shared clonotypes between healthy human individuals (TCRdb year 2020). Library construction relied on the immunoSEQ multiplex PCR assay. TCRdb stores this immuneACCESS table with in-frame sequences only. Part of the clones is absent; in the studies checked, under half of the shortfall reflects unresolved V genes, and no reason is known for the rest. Present in this sample are over a million clones, approximately 76% of which were seen just once. The ten largest clones represent around 1.5% of the sample. Sequenced input: memory CD4+ T cells sorted from blood. What the cell subset or site label conveys for this sample: CD45RA-negative fraction. The receptors shown here come from a man younger than 35 in good health.

The chain couples TRBV19 to TRBJ2-7; D is ambiguous. The CDR3 is 14 residues long. The V gene's germline CDR1 is LNHDA and CDR2 SQIVND (reference sequence). Trimming left V 2 bases short and J 5 bases short, with 13 bases between. In nucleotides, the CDR3 is TGTGCCAGTAGTATAAAGGGTTCCACCAACGAGCAGTACTTC. Translation gives CASSIKGSTNEQYF.

J is TRBJ2-5 and V is TRBV15; 7 nucleotides line up with TRBD2. The germline V gene has CDR1 LNHNV and CDR2 YYDKDF (reference sequence). With V trimmed by 1 base and J by 1 base, 6 bases remained unmatched. CDR3 length: 16 amino acids. The CDR3 sequence: CATSRARAGIQETQYF. DNA for the CDR3: TGTGCCACCAGCAGAGCGCGAGCGGGGATCCAAGAGACCCAGTACTTC.

This clone was recorded many times. The rearrangement uses TRBV27 and TRBJ1-2; a weak D match, TRBD1 (5 bases). Germline V CDR1 and CDR2: MNHEY, SMNVEV (reference sequence). There are 15 residues in the CDR3. Trimming took 8 bases from V and 3 from J, leaving 19 bases between them. CDR3 amino acids: CASALNTPGHYGYTF. CDR3 bases: TGTGCCAGCGCCCTTAATACCCCGGGACACTATGGCTACACCTTC.

This clone appeared a single time. The chain combines TRBV6-1 with TRBJ2-2; a possible D gene is TRBD2 (5 bases). Germline V lookup: CDR1 MNHNS, CDR2 SASEGT. The CDR3 length is 15 residues. The V and J ends lost 6 bases and 2 bases respectively, with 13 bases between them. CDR3 residues: CASRKGLGNTGELFF. In DNA form, the CDR3 reads TGTGCCAGCAGGAAAGGACTGGGAAACACCGGGGAGCTGTTTTTT.

Remarks on this clone: Germline is not matched at one junction end, which may reflect a read error. The CDR3 reads CASSEAGVGELFF. In nucleotides, the CDR3 is TGTGCCAGCAGCGAAGCGGGGGTCGGGGAGCTGTTTTTT. V usage is TRBV2 and J usage is TRBJ2-2, with 8 bases that match TRBD2. Germline V gene lookup returns CDR1 SNHLY and CDR2 FYNNEI. The CDR3 covers 13 residues. Variable domain in full (rest from reference TRBV2 and TRBJ2-2): EPEVTQTPSHQVTQMGQEVILRCVPISNHLYFYWYRQILGQKVEFLVSFYNNEISEKSEIFDDQFSVERPDGSNFTLKIRSTKLEDSAMYFCASSEAGVGELFFGEGSRLTVL.

The J gene is TRBJ1-4, the V gene TRBV27; possibly TRBD1 for D (6 bases). CDR1 and CDR2 from the germline V gene are MNHEY and SMNVEV (reference sequence). The CDR3 is made up of 14 amino acids. Trimming took 3 bases from V and 5 from J, leaving 10 bases between them. The DNA of the CDR3 is TGTGCCAGCAGTTTCGCTGGACAGAATGAAAAACTGTTTTTT. Amino acid sequence: CASSFAGQNEKLFF. Variable domain in full (rest from reference TRBV27 and TRBJ1-4): EAQVTQNPRYLITVTGKKLTVTCSQNMNHEYMSWYRQDPGLGLRQIYYSMNVEVTDKGDVPEGYKVSRKEKRNFPLILESPSPNQTSLYFCASSFAGQNEKLFFGSGTQLSVL.

The chain has TRBV2 and TRBJ2-7; 9 bases fit TRBD1. V lost 7 bases to trimming and J lost 2 bases; unmatched junction nucleotides: 12. Per the germline V gene, CDR1 is SNHLY and CDR2 is FYNNEI. The CDR3 loop spans 16 amino acids. Here the CDR3 DNA reads TGTGCCAGCATAATTGCCCCGGGACAGGGAGCCTACGAGCAGTACTTC. Protein product: CASIIAPGQGAYEQYF.

This chain connects TRBV9 to TRBJ2-7, with 10 bases lining up with TRBD1. V lost 3 bases, J lost 6 bases, and 3 bases stayed unmatched. Germline values: CDR1 SGDLS, CDR2 YYNGEE. This CDR3 has 13 residues. The CDR3 DNA reads TGTGCCAGCAGCGCTGGGGACAGGGGCGAGCAGTACTTC. This translates into CASSAGDRGEQYF.

The chain is built from TRBV5-1 and TRBJ2-2; D tentatively fits TRBD1 or TRBD2 (5 bases each). Per germline, CDR1 SGHRS and CDR2 YFSETQ. The CDR3 totals 13 residues. V lost 4 bases and J 7 bases, leaving 11 bases between the germline ends. The CDR3 protein is CASSRDGLGELFF. CDR3 sequence (DNA): TGCGCCAGCAGCCGGGACGGACTCGGGGAGCTGTTTTTT.

The J gene is TRBJ2-1, the V gene TRBV27; D tentatively fits TRBD1 or TRBD2 (5 bases each). The CDR3 loop spans 16 amino acids. The V end lost 5 bases, the J end lost 0 bases, and 14 bases lay between the germline ends. Germline V CDR1 and CDR2: MNHEY, SMNVEV (reference sequence). In DNA, the CDR3 is TGTGCCAGCAGTCAAGGGTGGGACCACTCCTACAATGAGCAGTTCTTC. Protein product: CASSQGWDHSYNEQFF.

This clone was counted only a few times. This same CDR3 is encoded by further DNA sequences in the sample. The chain employs TRBV7-2 and TRBJ1-4; tentatively, D is TRBD1 (6 bases). The germline gives CDR1 SGHTA, CDR2 FQGNSA. Trimming pared 6 bases from V and 8 bases from J, leaving 10 bases between. This CDR3 is built from 12 residues. The CDR3 loop reads CASSKDREKLFF. CDR3 DNA sequence: TGTGCCAGCAGTAAAGACAGGGAAAAACTGTTTTTT.

This clone has only a few counts. This chain links TRBV5-1 with TRBJ2-3; 12 bases align to TRBD2. This CDR3 is built from 14 residues. Looked up from germline, CDR1 is SGHRS and CDR2 is YFSETQ. The junction had 1 base not matched to a gene; V was cut back by 5 bases and J by 3 bases. In DNA form, the CDR3 reads TGCGCCAGCAGGACTAGCGGGGGAACAGATACGCAGTATTTT. Amino acids: CASRTSGGTDTQYF.

The chain uses TRBV7-2 and TRBJ1-5, with D tentatively TRBD1 (5 bases). The ends were cut back, 7 bases at V and 8 bases at J, with 12 bases in the middle. Germline V gene sequence: CDR1 SGHTA, CDR2 FQGNSA. The CDR3 is made up of 12 amino acids. CDR3 in amino acids: CASTSPGEPQHF. As DNA, the CDR3 is TGTGCCAGCACCTCGCCGGGGGAGCCCCAGCATTTT.

The chain employs TRBV7-9 and TRBJ2-5; the D is unclear. The CDR3 covers 12 residues. Looked up from germline, CDR1 is SEHNR and CDR2 is FQNEAQ (reference sequence). V shed 4 bases and J shed 5 bases, with 8 bases lying between them. The CDR3 bases are TGTGCCAGCAGCTCCATATCGGAGACCCAGTACTTC. Translated: CASSSISETQYF.

Notes on this clone: Other DNA sequences in this specimen translate into the identical CDR3. The chain is built from TRBV5-1 and TRBJ2-6; no clear D gene. Germline values: CDR1 SGHRS, CDR2 YFSETQ. This CDR3 is 13 amino acids long. The germline V and J ends were trimmed by 7 bases and 1 base, with 6 bases remaining between them. This CDR3 reads CASSISGANVLTF. CDR3 coding DNA: TGCGCCAGCTCCATTTCTGGGGCCAACGTCCTGACTTTC.